This is a list of T cell receptor beta chains from one sample in a study of T cells in localized non-small cell lung cancer. TCRdb's copy holds only in-frame clones and misses some; the assay was immunoSEQ multiplex PCR. The sample lists 15,000 to 20,000 clones, nearly 90% seen once, with more than 0.95% in the top ten. Material: peripheral blood mononuclear cells, obtained before any cancer treatment. Source of these receptors: a woman aged 40-75 years with stage III lung adenocarcinoma. CDR3s include the opening cysteine and the closing phenylalanine or tryptophan. D genes are given only for firm matches. Rows may omit the clone size; those that give it use once, few, many or a size class.

v_gene	j_gene	abundance	d_gene	CDR3nt	CDR3aa
TRBV7-2	TRBJ1-1	NA	NA	TGTGCCAGCAGCTTATCCGGACAGCAACACACTGAAGCTTTCTTT	CASSLSGQQHTEAFF
TRBV23-1	TRBJ2-3	NA	NA	TGCGCCAGCAAGGCCAGGGAAAGAGATACGCAGTATTTT	CASKARERDTQYF
TRBV9	TRBJ2-1	NA	NA	TGTGCCAGCAGCGTAGGTAGAGGCTCCTACAATGAGCAGTTCTTC	CASSVGRGSYNEQFF
TRBV7-2	TRBJ1-3	few	NA	TGTGCCAGCAGCTTGGGGTTCGGAAACACCATATATTTT	CASSLGFGNTIYF
TRBV4-1	TRBJ2-7	NA	TRBD2	TGCGCCAGCAGGGAGACTAGCGGGAGGGCCCTTGAGCAGTACTTC	CASRETSGRALEQYF
TRBV29-1	TRBJ2-2	NA	TRBD2	TGCAGCGTTGAGGGCGGGAGTTTAACCGGGGAGCTGTTTTTT	CSVEGGSLTGELFF
TRBV2	TRBJ2-7	NA	TRBD1	TGTGCCAGCACCAGACAGGGGTACGAGCAGTACTTC	CASTRQGYEQYF
TRBV4-2	TRBJ1-2	NA	NA	TGTGCCAGCAGCCGACTAAAGACTGGGACTAACTATGGCTACACCTTC	CASSRLKTGTNYGYTF
TRBV7-9	TRBJ1-2	NA	NA	TGTGCCAGCAGCCTGACAAAAGGCTACACCTTC	CASSLTKGYTF
TRBV5-6	TRBJ1-1	NA	NA	TGTGCCAGCAGCCGGGGGGTGAACACTGAAGCTTTCTTT	CASSRGVNTEAFF
TRBV7-9	TRBJ2-3	NA	NA	TGTGCCAGCAGCTTAGAGGCAGTAAGCACAGATACGCAGTATTTT	CASSLEAVSTDTQYF
TRBV5-4	TRBJ2-7	NA	NA	TGTGCCAGCAGCCCGACCTCGGACGGGTGGGGGGAGCAGTACTTC	CASSPTSDGWGEQYF
TRBV9	TRBJ1-1	NA	NA	TGTGCCAGCAGCGTAGTAGGGAGTGGGCCCTACACTGAAGCTTTCTTT	CASSVVGSGPYTEAFF
TRBV6-1	TRBJ1-1	NA	NA	TGTGCCAGCAGTGCTAGGGTTTGGATAACTGAAGCTTTCTTT	CASSARVWITEAFF
TRBV28	TRBJ2-7	NA	NA	TGTGCCAGCAGTTTCCGGGCCAAGGGGAACGAGCAGTACTTC	CASSFRAKGNEQYF
TRBV7-3	TRBJ1-2	NA	NA	TGTGCCAGCAGCCCCCCCGGGAGGGGAGCTGGCTACACCTTC	CASSPPGRGAGYTF
TRBV2	TRBJ2-7	NA	NA	TGTGCCAGCAGACATCGGGACTTCCATCCTTACGAGCAGTACTTC	CASRHRDFHPYEQYF
TRBV7-2	TRBJ1-6	NA	NA	TGTGCCAGCAGCTTAGCGCAGAGGGTCAGTTCACCCCTCCACTTT	CASSLAQRVSSPLHF
TRBV29-1	TRBJ1-1	NA	NA	TGCAGCGTTGAACCAGGGAGGACTGAAGCTTTCTTT	CSVEPGRTEAFF
TRBV15	TRBJ2-3	NA	NA	TGTGCCACCAGCAGAGATTATTCCGGGACTAGCACAGATACGCAGTATTTT	CATSRDYSGTSTDTQYF
TRBV7-3	TRBJ2-2	NA	NA	TGTGCCAGCAGCCCACCGGGGGGCGGCACCGGGGAGCTGTTTTTT	CASSPPGGGTGELFF
TRBV5-6	TRBJ2-5	NA	NA	TGTGCCAGCAGCTTCCCCTCAGGGGCCCAAGAGACCCAGTACTTC	CASSFPSGAQETQYF
TRBV7-9	TRBJ1-1	once	TRBD1	TGTGCCAGCAGCCACTCGGACAGGGGTCTAAACACTGAAGCTTTCTTT	CASSHSDRGLNTEAFF